The clone carrying this T cell receptor beta chain is labeled as medium-sized (0.01 to 0.1%). The antigen remains undetermined. The source of the sample is a study of sequential checkpoint blockade in melanoma. Study-wide background: First-line arms were nivolumab then ipilimumab, or the reverse, randomized 1:1.

The V and J ends lost 10 bases and 0 bases respectively, with 7 bases between them. The CDR3 length is 12 residues. The germline V gene encodes CDR1 MNHGY and CDR2 SAAAGT. Noted treatment: randomized to nivolumab then ipilimumab (arm A) or the reverse (arm B). Study outcomes and limitations: In arm A, pretreatment tumor clonality was associated with response. Patients with week-13 increases in T-cell fraction and clonality benefited about 30 times more often.

Measured with immunoSEQ multiplex PCR; TCRdb has only the in-frame clones, and not every one. The data hold fewer than 3,000 clones, with 12% to 15% observed a single time. The chain carries TRBV6-8 and TRBJ1-3; tentatively, D is TRBD1 (5 bases). Specimen: tumor tissue (inferred from file names), collected from a patient given nivolumab and ipilimumab in sequence. This clonotype was obtained from a human donor with melanoma. This CDR3 is CATTVSGNTIYF. In nucleotides, the CDR3 is TGTGCCACGACAGTCTCTGGAAACACCATATATTTT.